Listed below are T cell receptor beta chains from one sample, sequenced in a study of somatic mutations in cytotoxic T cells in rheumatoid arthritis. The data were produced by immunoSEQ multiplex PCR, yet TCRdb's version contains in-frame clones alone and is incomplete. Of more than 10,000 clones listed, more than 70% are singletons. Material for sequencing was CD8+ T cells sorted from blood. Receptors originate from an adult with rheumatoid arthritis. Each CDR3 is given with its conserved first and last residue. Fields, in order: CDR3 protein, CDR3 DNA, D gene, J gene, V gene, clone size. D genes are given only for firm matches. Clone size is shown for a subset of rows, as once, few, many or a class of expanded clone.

CDR3: CASSEGRDTDTQYF
DNA: TGTGCCAGCAGTGAAGGGAGGGATACAGATACGCAGTATTTT
D: -
J: TRBJ2-3
V: TRBV6-1
size: -

CDR3: CASSRGSHSNQPQHF
DNA: TGTGCCAGCAGCCGGGGGTCTCATAGCAATCAGCCCCAGCATTTT
D: -
J: TRBJ1-5
V: TRBV9
size: -

CDR3: CASSMGSGGVYYEQYF
DNA: TGTGCCAGTAGTATGGGGAGCGGGGGGGTTTACTACGAGCAGTACTTC
D: TRBD2
J: TRBJ2-7
V: TRBV19
size: once

CDR3: CASSQDGVAGGRYNEQFF
DNA: TGCGCCAGCAGCCAAGATGGAGTAGCGGGGGGTAGGTACAATGAGCAGTTCTTC
D: TRBD2
J: TRBJ2-1
V: TRBV4-1
size: -

CDR3: CASSLSIGTRKLGEQYF
DNA: TGTGCCAGCAGTTTATCCATAGGGACCCGCAAATTGGGCGAGCAGTACTTC
D: -
J: TRBJ2-7
V: TRBV27
size: -

CDR3: CASSHLNYGYTF
DNA: TGTGCCAGCAGTCACCTAAACTATGGCTACACCTTC
D: -
J: TRBJ1-2
V: TRBV6-5
size: -

CDR3: CASSAQGANTGELFF
DNA: TGTGCCAGCAGCGCTCAGGGGGCGAACACCGGGGAGCTGTTTTTT
D: TRBD1
J: TRBJ2-2
V: TRBV7-3
size: -

CDR3: CASSYARSLFF
DNA: TGTGCCAGCAGTTATGCCAGGTCGCTGTTTTTT
D: -
J: TRBJ2-2
V: TRBV28
size: -

CDR3: CASSFGAGENIQYF
DNA: TGTGCCAGCAGTTTTGGGGCAGGCGAAAACATTCAGTACTTC
D: -
J: TRBJ2-4
V: TRBV27
size: -

CDR3: CASRPLLAGSSYNEQFF
DNA: TGCGCCAGCAGGCCACTACTAGCGGGGAGCTCCTACAATGAGCAGTTCTTC
D: TRBD2
J: TRBJ2-1
V: TRBV5-1
size: -

CDR3: CASDKTSGGAGDTQYF
DNA: TGTGCCAGCGATAAGACTAGCGGGGGGGCAGGGGATACGCAGTATTTT
D: TRBD2
J: TRBJ2-3
V: TRBV2
size: -